The clone carrying this T cell receptor (beta chain) was detected ten times or more. Its antigen is still unknown. V lost 1 base and J lost 2, with 5 bases in between. CDR3 size: 13 residues. Germline CDR1 and CDR2: LNHDA and SQIVND (reference sequence). A universal primer binding site was introduced by template switching. The final cDNA contained unique molecular identifiers. TCRdb analysed the 5' RACE reads with MiXCR anew, one entry per CDR3 protein. The table includes more than 1.5 million distinct CDR3 sequences, roughly a third detected once. The data stem from a study of identical twins. Regarding the study as a whole: Sequences that were beta out-of-frame showed weaker excess twin sharing. Clonotypes of the beta chain that were abundant in cord blood carried fewer insertions (memory repertoires showed none).

The chain links TRBV19 to TRBJ1-2; TRBD1 might be the D (5 bases). The clonotype was recovered from a newborn girl in good health. Input material: cord blood. The CDR3 loop reads CASSIGGNYGYTF. CDR3 DNA sequence: TGTGCCAGTAGTATAGGGGGCAACTATGGCTACACCTTC.